Below, 30 T cell receptor beta chains from the same sample are listed, as sequenced in a study of T-cell reconstitution after alpha-beta-depleted transplantation in children. Unique molecular identifiers featured in how the TCRbeta library was prepared. TCRdb passed the PCR reads through MiXCR, listing each CDR3 protein once. The profile shows some 190,000 distinct CDR3 sequences, around 10% of them singletons. Sequencing was performed on PBMCs, taken before TCRalphabeta/CD19-depleted stem cell transplant. Receptors were obtained from a boy aged 2-9 years with acute myeloid leukemia, due to receive a stem cell transplant.

This clonotype was seen at least ten times. The rearrangement uses TRBV20-1 and TRBJ1-5; D remains ambiguous. Looked up from germline, CDR1 is DFQATT and CDR2 is SNEGSKA (reference sequence). The CDR3 contains 14 residues. The germline V and J ends were trimmed by 1 base and 2 bases, with 9 bases remaining between them. DNA of the CDR3: TGCAGTGCTAGAGCGGCGGCGGGCAATCAGCCCCAGCATTTT. Translated: CSARAAAGNQPQHF.

Points on this clonotype: This CDR3 fails to terminate in the conserved phenylalanine or tryptophan, so it likely reflects a read error. The gene calls are TRBV6-1 and TRBJ1-3; D is undetermined. Germline V gives CDR1 MNHNS, CDR2 SASEGT. The CDR3 spans 15 residues. The V and J ends lost 3 bases and 3 bases respectively, with 12 bases between them. In nucleotides, the CDR3 is TGTGCCAGCAGTGACACCGGACTGCGTGGAAACACCATATATCTT. This gives the protein CASSDTGLRGNTIYL.

This clonotype was detected a few times. The chain combines TRBV3-1 with TRBJ2-1; TRBD2 matches at 9 bases. The CDR3 runs 17 residues. With 7 bases clipped from V and 5 bases from J, the junction kept 15 bases outside the gene matches. Germline-derived CDR1 and CDR2 are LGHDT and YNNKEL (reference sequence). In nucleotides, the CDR3 is TGTGCCAGCACCAAGCAGCCCCCTAGCGGGAAAGACAATGAGCAGTTCTTC. This gives the protein CASTKQPPSGKDNEQFF.

This clonotype was seen ten or more times. This is likely a read error, given that the CDR3 carries no conserved phenylalanine or tryptophan at its end. The chain couples TRBV7-8 to TRBJ2-1, with TRBD2 matching 8 bases. The CDR3 consists of 16 residues. Germline V lookup: CDR1 SGHVS, CDR2 FQNEAQ. V shed 1 base and J 3 bases; nucleotides not matched to a gene: 5. CDR3 in amino acids: CASSLVTSGYYNEQFL. CDR3 nucleotides: TGTGCCAGCAGCTTAGTCACTAGCGGATACTACAATGAGCAGTTCCTC.

CDR3 DNA: TGTGCCAGCAGTCGAAGGATAAAAGGGGGCGGAGGCAATCAGCCCCAGCATTTT. Protein product: CASSRRIKGGGGNQPQHF. V usage is TRBV28 and J usage is TRBJ1-5; 7 nucleotides agree with TRBD1. Trimming removed 5 bases from V and 2 bases from J; junction bases left unmatched: 15. Germline V CDR1 and CDR2: MDHEN, SYDVKM. CDR3 length equals 18 residues. The full variable domain, with the rest looked up from reference TRBV28 and TRBJ1-5, is DVKVTQSSRYLVKRTGEKVFLECVQDMDHENMFWYRQDPGLGLRLIYFSYDVKMKEKGDIPEGYSVSREKKERFSLILESASTNQTSMYLCASSRRIKGGGGNQPQHFGDGTRLSIL.

The chain is built from TRBV3-1 and TRBJ2-1; 9 bases fit TRBD2. CDR3 length: 15 residues. Germline CDR1 is LGHDT and CDR2 is YNNKEL (reference sequence). J lost 8 bases, V lost 11 bases, and 16 bases had no gene match. The CDR3 DNA is TGTGCCTCCTGCCAAGGCCTAGCGGGATCCCATGAGCAGTTCTTC. Protein: CASCQGLAGSHEQFF.

The sample holds many counts of this clonotype. The chain uses TRBV7-9 and TRBJ2-5; TRBD1 matches at 9 bases. The germline V gene has CDR1 SEHNR and CDR2 FQNEAQ (reference sequence). The V segment lost 4 bases and the J segment 4 bases; nucleotides outside the gene matches: 4. The CDR3 sequence is 14 residues long. This CDR3 reads CASSSRTGVETQYF. CDR3 sequence (DNA): TGTGCCAGCAGCTCCCGGACAGGGGTAGAGACCCAGTACTTC.

This clonotype was seen ten or more times. This chain joins TRBV7-3 and TRBJ2-5; 9 nucleotides align to TRBD2. V shed 5 bases and J 5 bases; nucleotides not matched to a gene: 9. This CDR3 has 15 amino acids. Germline CDR1 reads SGHTA; CDR2 reads FQGTGA. CDR3 loop: CASSAGTSRAETQYF. CDR3 bases: TGTGCCAGCAGCGCCGGGACTAGCCGTGCGGAGACCCAGTACTTC.

This clonotype was seen ten or more times. V gene TRBV13 combines with J gene TRBJ1-1; D ambiguous. The germline V gene has CDR1 PRHDT and CDR2 FYEKMQ (reference sequence). Trimming stripped 2 bases from V and 6 bases from J, with 10 bases between. This CDR3 comprises 13 residues. The CDR3 region has the DNA TGTGCCAGCAGCTTAACGGGTGGCCCTGAAGCTTTCTTT. Its protein is CASSLTGGPEAFF.

This clonotype has a count of ten or more. The rearrangement joins TRBV7-9 to TRBJ1-2; D gene uncertain. Trimming left V 3 bases short and J 4 bases short, with 9 bases between. CDR1 SEHNR and CDR2 FQNEAQ come from the germline V gene (reference sequence). CDR3 length: 13 residues. The CDR3 loop reads CASSFRTIYGYTF. The CDR3 DNA reads TGTGCCAGCAGCTTCCGTACGATCTATGGCTACACCTTC. Filled out from reference TRBV7-9 and TRBJ1-2, the complete variable domain reads DTGVSQNPRHKITKRGQNVTFRCDPISEHNRLYWYRQTLGQGPEFLTYFQNEAQLEKSRLLSDRFSAERPKGSFSTLEIQRTEQGDSAMYLCASSFRTIYGYTFGSGTRLTVV.

This clonotype was seen at least ten times. J is TRBJ1-2 and V is TRBV5-1, with no clear D. The CDR3 contains 16 residues. V lost 1 base, J lost 6 bases, and 19 bases lay in between. The germline gives CDR1 SGHRS, CDR2 YFSETQ. Here the CDR3 reads CASSLLTPLDGNGYTF. As DNA, the CDR3 is TGCGCCAGCAGCTTGCTCACCCCTCTAGACGGTAATGGCTACACCTTC.

This chain joins TRBV19 and TRBJ1-5; D unresolved. The CDR3 length is 13 residues. Per germline, CDR1 LNHDA and CDR2 SQIVND (reference sequence). The V end lost 1 base, the J end lost 5 bases, and 6 bases lay between the germline ends. In nucleotides, the CDR3 is TGTGCCAGTAGTATAGTGAAATATCAGCCCCAGCATTTT. As protein: CASSIVKYQPQHF.

This clonotype was seen ten or more times. The chain carries TRBV2 and TRBJ2-7; TRBD2 matches 12 bases. Looked up from germline, CDR1 is SNHLY and CDR2 is FYNNEI. V gave up 0 bases and J gave up 3 bases; unmatched junction bases: 9. The CDR3 is 18 residues long. CDR3 protein: CASSEALTSGGLGYEQYF. The CDR3 DNA reads as TGTGCCAGCAGTGAAGCGCTCACTAGCGGGGGGTTGGGCTACGAGCAGTACTTC.

Many counts were recorded for this clonotype. The rearrangement uses TRBV5-1 and TRBJ2-5; 9 bases fit TRBD2. V was pared by 4 bases and J by 4 bases, with 11 bases of the junction left unmatched. Germline CDR1 is SGHRS and CDR2 is YFSETQ. There are 16 residues in the CDR3. CDR3 amino acids: CASSPRRAGGLETQYF. CDR3 nucleotides: TGCGCCAGCAGCCCCCGACGAGCGGGGGGTCTAGAGACCCAGTACTTC. Filled out from reference TRBV5-1 and TRBJ2-5, the complete variable domain reads KAGVTQTPRYLIKTRGQQVTLSCSPISGHRSVSWYQQTPGQGLQFLFEYFSETQRNKGNFPGRFSGRQFSNSRSEMNVSTLELGDSALYLCASSPRRAGGLETQYFGPGTRLLVL.

This clonotype was seen ten or more times. The CDR3 DNA is TGTGCCAGCAGCCTGCCGCGGACTGAAGCTTTCTTT. Residues: CASSLPRTEAFF. The chain carries TRBV7-9 and TRBJ1-1; D unclear. Trimming removed 5 bases at V and 5 bases at J, with 9 bases between. Per the germline V gene, CDR1 is SEHNR and CDR2 is FQNEAQ (reference sequence). The CDR3 length is 12 residues.

This clonotype was counted many times. CDR3 DNA: TGCAGTGCTCCGAGGACCTGGGGGAGCACAGATACGCAGTATTTT. Its protein product is CSAPRTWGSTDTQYF. The chain combines TRBV20-1 with TRBJ2-3; either TRBD1 or TRBD2 may fit D (5 bases each). The V gene lost 5 bases and the J gene lost 0 bases, with 15 bases spanning the gap. The CDR3 totals 15 residues. CDR1 DFQATT and CDR2 SNEGSKA come from the germline V gene (reference sequence).

This clonotype was counted ten times or more. The chain links TRBV7-2 to TRBJ1-3; possibly TRBD1 for D (6 bases). CDR1 and CDR2 from the germline V gene are SGHTA and FQGNSA. V shed 5 bases and J shed 0 bases, with 11 bases lying between them. CDR3 length equals 15 residues. This CDR3 is CASSPYRDSGNTIYF. The CDR3 DNA follows: TGTGCCAGCAGCCCATACAGGGACTCTGGAAACACCATATATTTT.

This clonotype was counted between two and nine times. A much bigger clone sits one base away, suggesting this may be a read error. CDR3 DNA: TGTGCCAGCAGCTGGGGCAGCACGTCCTACGAGAAGTACTTC. It specifies CASSWGSTSYEKYF. V gene TRBV5-5 combines with J gene TRBJ2-7; TRBD1 might be the D (5 bases). The germline V gene encodes CDR1 SGHKS and CDR2 YYEKEE (reference sequence). This CDR3 is built from 14 residues.

This clonotype was detected many times. The genes are TRBV27 and TRBJ1-2; no clear D. Germline V gene data show CDR1 as MNHEY and CDR2 as SMNVEV (reference sequence). V was pared by 0 bases and J by 8 bases, with 13 bases between. The length of the CDR3 is 14 residues. The DNA for the CDR3 is TGTGCCAGCAGTTTATCCCCTTACACCGGAGGCTACACCTTC. This codes for CASSLSPYTGGYTF.

The sample holds a few counts of this clonotype. This chain connects TRBV20-1 to TRBJ2-6; D is unresolved. V gave up 0 bases and J gave up 0 bases, with 6 bases separating them. From germline, CDR1 is DFQATT and CDR2 SNEGSKA (reference sequence). The CDR3 covers 15 residues. The CDR3 reads CSARDLSSGANVLTF. The CDR3 coding sequence is TGCAGTGCTAGAGATCTTAGCTCTGGGGCCAACGTCCTGACTTTC.

There are many counts of this clonotype. This chain uses TRBV15 with TRBJ2-3; the D gene is possibly TRBD2 (5 bases). This CDR3 spans 15 amino acids. CDR1 and CDR2 from the germline V gene are LNHNV and YYDKDF (reference sequence). V was clipped by 5 bases and J by 7 bases, with 19 bases between them. This CDR3 is CATSLGLSPLYTQYF. As DNA, the CDR3 is TGTGCCACCAGCCTTGGACTTTCACCCCTTTATACGCAGTATTTT. The full variable domain, with the rest looked up from reference TRBV15 and TRBJ2-3, is DAMVIQNPRYQVTQFGKPVTLSCSQTLNHNVMYWYQQKSSQAPKLLFHYYDKDFNNEADTPDNFQSRRPNTSFCFLDIRSPGLGDTAMYLCATSLGLSPLYTQYFGPGTRLTVL.

This clonotype was seen many times. The CDR3 bases are TGCAGCGTTGGCGGACACATCATGGGTGAAGCTTTCTTT. It yields the protein CSVGGHIMGEAFF. The rearrangement joins TRBV29-1 to TRBJ1-1; D possibly corresponds to TRBD1 (5 bases). This CDR3 has 13 residues. Looked up from germline, CDR1 is SQVTM and CDR2 is ANQGSEA. With 4 bases removed from V and 7 bases from J, the gap between germline ends came to 16 bases.

This clonotype was observed at least ten times. The chain combines TRBV6-5 with TRBJ2-7; D possibly corresponds to TRBD2 (5 bases). CDR1 MNHEY and CDR2 SVGAGI come from the germline V gene. Trimming cost V 6 bases and J 0 bases, with 15 bases left between them. The CDR3 has 15 amino acids. CDR3 bases: TGTGCCAGCAGCTACAGCGGTTTTAGCTCCTACGAGCAGTACTTC. It yields the protein CASSYSGFSSYEQYF.

This clonotype was detected ten times or more. This chain links TRBV12-3 or TRBV12-4 with TRBJ2-5; 7 positions match TRBD2. The CDR3 spans 15 residues. Trimming cost V 7 bases and J 0 bases; bases outside gene matches: 8. CDR3 coding DNA: TGTGCCAGCACTCCGGGACTACCGTACCAAGAGACCCAGTACTTC. It translates to CASTPGLPYQETQYF.

The chain couples TRBV5-1 to TRBJ2-7, with 8 bases lining up with TRBD1. The CDR3 consists of 14 residues. Germline CDR1 SGHRS, CDR2 YFSETQ. V was pared by 3 bases and J by 0 bases, with 2 bases of the junction left unmatched. This chain's CDR3 is CASSWDRSSYEQYV. Here the CDR3 DNA reads TGCGCCAGCAGCTGGGACAGGAGCTCCTACGAGCAGTACGTC.

This clonotype was seen at least ten times. CDR3 nucleotide sequence: TGCAGTGCACAGAGGGGCTCTGGAAACACCATATATTTT. Amino acids: CSAQRGSGNTIYF. This sequence joins TRBV20-1 and TRBJ1-3; TRBD1 is a possible D gene (5 bases). With 6 bases removed from V and 0 bases from J, the gap between germline ends came to 9 bases. Germline values: CDR1 DFQATT, CDR2 SNEGSKA (reference sequence). There are 13 residues in the CDR3.

This clonotype was seen ten or more times. The chain links TRBV15 to TRBJ1-5; D call uncertain. The germline CDR1 and CDR2 sequences are LNHNV and YYDKDF (reference sequence). The CDR3 has 12 amino acids. V was shortened by 3 bases and J by 8 bases, with 8 bases between the two germline ends. DNA of the CDR3: TGTGCCACCAGCAGGGCCGGGGAGCCCCAGCATTTT. This sequence encodes CATSRAGEPQHF.

This clonotype was counted many times. The chain uses TRBV7-3 and TRBJ2-2, with D possibly being TRBD1 (5 bases). With 5 bases removed from V and 4 bases from J, the gap between germline ends came to 11 bases. The CDR3 sequence is 14 residues long. The germline V gene encodes CDR1 SGHTA and CDR2 FQGTGA. CDR3 sequence reads: CASSPQGCTGELFF. CDR3 sequence (DNA): TGTGCCAGCAGCCCGCAGGGTTGCACCGGGGAGCTGTTTTTT. Complete variable domain (other parts from reference TRBV7-3 and TRBJ2-2): GAGVSQTPSNKVTEKGKYVELRCDPISGHTALYWYRQSLGQGPEFLIYFQGTGAADDSGLPNDRFFAVRPEGSVSTLKIQRTERGDSAVYLCASSPQGCTGELFFGEGSRLTVL.

At least ten counts were recorded for this clonotype. The V and J genes are TRBV10-2 and TRBJ2-1; D tentatively fits TRBD1 or TRBD2 (6 bases each). CDR1 and CDR2 (germline): WSHSY, SAAADI. This CDR3 has 15 amino acids. Trimming removed 9 bases from V and 2 bases from J, with 17 bases in between. The CDR3: CASSGGAPAYNEQFF. The CDR3 DNA follows: TGCGCCAGTTCCGGGGGCGCCCCGGCCTACAATGAGCAGTTCTTC.

This clonotype came up many times. The rearrangement links TRBV4-2 to TRBJ2-5; no firm D call. The ends were cut back, 4 bases at V and 4 bases at J, with 10 bases in the middle. There are 13 residues in the CDR3. Looked up from germline, CDR1 is LGHNA and CDR2 is YNFKEQ. The CDR3 spells CASSPRWGETQYF. The CDR3 DNA is TGTGCCAGCAGCCCGCGGTGGGGAGAGACCCAGTACTTC.